Presented here are 23 T cell receptor beta chains from one specimen sequenced in a study of blood T cell repertoires in COVID-19. Data came from immunoSEQ multiplex PCR; TCRdb stores just in-frame clones and leaves some out. The sample shows 130,000 to 150,000 clones, approximately 82% of them seen only once. Sequences were obtained from peripheral blood. The receptors here all came from a human donor with acute or convalescent COVID-19. The donor label of this sample is uncertain.

This sequence joins TRBV11-2 and TRBJ1-6, with D unresolved. Germline V gene data show CDR1 as SGHAT and CDR2 as FQNNGV. The CDR3 totals 18 residues. With 2 bases removed from V and 0 bases from J, the gap between germline ends came to 14 bases. The CDR3 DNA is TGTGCCAGCAGCTTACCCGCGGCGGTGAGCTCCTATAATTCACCCCTCCACTTT. This translates into CASSLPAAVSSYNSPLHF.

The J gene is TRBJ2-5, the V gene TRBV6-5; possible D gene TRBD2, 5 bases. V dropped 2 bases and J dropped 5 bases, with 12 bases sitting between them. The CDR3 length is 14 residues. Germline V gene data show CDR1 as MNHEY and CDR2 as SVGAGI. As DNA, the CDR3 is TGTGCCAGCAGTTACCACAGTAGAGGGGAGACCCAGTACTTC. It specifies CASSYHSRGETQYF.

This chain links TRBV4-2 with TRBJ1-2; D gene uncertain. Trimming left V 3 bases short and J 3 bases short, with 14 bases between. Germline V CDR1 and CDR2: LGHNA, YNFKEQ. CDR3 length: 15 amino acids. The DNA of the CDR3 is TGTGCCAGCAGCCAGAACAGAGGGCTGGACTATGGCTACACCTTC. This codes for CASSQNRGLDYGYTF.

This clone was picked up one time. The V gene is TRBV10-3, the J gene TRBJ1-1; 8 bases align to TRBD1. This CDR3 spans 15 amino acids. Trimming cost V 8 bases and J 5 bases; bases outside gene matches: 13. CDR1 and CDR2 from the germline V gene are ENHRY and SYGVKD. The CDR3, as DNA: TGTGCCATCGCCGCCGGGACAGGACTAAAGACTGAAGCTTTCTTT. This gives the protein CAIAAGTGLKTEAFF.

This clone was recorded once. The chain couples TRBV4-3 to TRBJ1-2, with D unclear. Trimming pared 0 bases from V and 1 base from J, leaving 6 bases between. Germline assignment: CDR1 LGHNA and CDR2 YSLEER. CDR3 size: 14 residues. The CDR3 DNA is TGCGCCAGCAGCCAAGATGGCCGTAACTATGGCTACACCTTC. It is translated as CASSQDGRNYGYTF.

This clone was recorded once. This chain links TRBV7-9 with TRBJ2-5; D might be TRBD1 (6 bases). This CDR3 region has 16 residues. Trimming pared 2 bases from V and 5 bases from J, leaving 18 bases between. Germline CDR1 reads SEHNR; CDR2 reads FQNEAQ (reference sequence). The CDR3 coding sequence is TGTGCCAGCAGCTTATTGACAGGTCAAATATTCGAGACCCAGTACTTC. It encodes CASSLLTGQIFETQYF.

This clone was detected once. The rearrangement joins TRBV9 to TRBJ1-5; the match to TRBD1 covers 8 bases. The germline CDR1 and CDR2 sequences are SGDLS and YYNGEE. CDR3 length equals 21 residues. The ends lost 3 bases at V and 2 bases at J; junction bases unmatched: 22. This chain's CDR3 is CASSALDIGTGTVGGNQPQHF. The CDR3 DNA is TGTGCCAGCAGCGCCCTAGATATCGGGACAGGAACTGTTGGTGGCAATCAGCCCCAGCATTTT.

The chain couples TRBV5-5 to TRBJ2-7, with D tentatively TRBD1 (6 bases). The germline V gene has CDR1 SGHKS and CDR2 YYEKEE (reference sequence). CDR3 length: 13 residues. Between the trimmed V and J ends, which lost 4 bases and 5 bases, there was a span of 13 bases. CDR3 bases: TGTGCCAGCAGCGACCACAGGGTACACGAGCAGTACTTC. It codes for CASSDHRVHEQYF.

This chain uses TRBV14 with TRBJ2-3; D is unresolved. CDR3 length equals 16 residues. Germline values: CDR1 SGHDN, CDR2 FVKESK. V shed 2 bases and J shed 0 bases, with 12 bases lying between them. CDR3 coding DNA: TGTGCCAGCAGCCAAACGTACTTCCGGAGCACAGATACGCAGTATTTT. This encodes CASSQTYFRSTDTQYF. Variable domain in full (rest from reference TRBV14 and TRBJ2-3): EAGVTQFPSHSVIEKGQTVTLRCDPISGHDNLYWYRRVMGKEIKFLLHFVKESKQDESGMPNNRFLAERTGGTYSTLKVQPAELEDSGVYFCASSQTYFRSTDTQYFGPGTRLTVL.

J is TRBJ2-6 and V is TRBV19; 8 bases are a match to TRBD1. CDR1 and CDR2 from the germline V gene are LNHDA and SQIVND (reference sequence). This CDR3 is 18 amino acids long. The J segment lost 1 base and the V segment lost 5 bases, leaving 10 bases of the junction unmatched. The CDR3 coding sequence is TGTGCCAGTAGTCCGTACCGAGACAGGGGTTCTGGGGCCAACGTCCTGACTTTC. It translates to CASSPYRDRGSGANVLTF.

This chain joins TRBV5-1 and TRBJ1-5, with a possible D match to TRBD1 (5 bases). CDR3 length: 13 residues. Germline V gene sequence: CDR1 SGHRS, CDR2 YFSETQ. Trimming pared 1 base from V and 7 bases from J, leaving 9 bases between. Written as DNA, the CDR3 is TGCGCCAGCAGCTTGAGGGGTAGGCAGCCCCAGCATTTT. The encoded protein is CASSLRGRQPQHF.

This clone was seen many times. The chain uses TRBV19 and TRBJ2-1; D is perhaps TRBD2 (6 bases). This CDR3 has 17 residues. Trimming left V 7 bases short and J 1 base short, with 20 bases between. Germline CDR1 and CDR2: LNHDA and SQIVND (reference sequence). The CDR3 loop is CASTPDSGLRSYNEQFF. In nucleotides, the CDR3 is TGTGCCAGTACCCCCGACAGCGGGCTTAGGTCCTACAATGAGCAGTTCTTC. The variable domain in full, completed from reference TRBV19 and TRBJ2-1, reads DGGITQSPKYLFRKEGQNVTLSCEQNLNHDAMYWYRQDPGQGLRLIYYSQIVNDFQKGDIAEGYSVSREKKESFPLTVTSAQKNPTAFYLCASTPDSGLRSYNEQFFGPGTRLTVL.

The chain carries TRBV12-5 and TRBJ2-5, with D possibly matching TRBD1 (6 bases). Germline V gene sequence: CDR1 LGHNT, CDR2 FRNRAP. Trimming removed 6 bases from V and 5 bases from J, with 19 bases in between. CDR3 size: 15 residues. The CDR3 sequence is CASGTDRSEVETQYF. The CDR3 DNA is TGTGCTAGTGGAACCGACAGGTCGGAGGTGGAGACCCAGTACTTC.

The rearrangement uses TRBV7-8 and TRBJ1-3; the match to TRBD1 covers 10 bases. The germline gives CDR1 SGHVS, CDR2 FQNEAQ. Trimming cost V 4 bases and J 0 bases; bases outside gene matches: 3. This CDR3 is 16 amino acids long. CDR3 nucleotide sequence: TGTGCCAGCAGCTCCGGACAGGGGGGCTCTGGAAACACCATATATTTT. This sequence encodes CASSSGQGGSGNTIYF.

This chain uses TRBV5-6 with TRBJ1-1; TRBD1 is a possible D gene (6 bases). The CDR3 has 14 residues. CDR1 is SGHDT, CDR2 YYEEEE, per germline. V lost 4 bases and J 6 bases, leaving 16 bases between the germline ends. The DNA of the CDR3 is TGTGCCAGCAGCGACTATCAGGGGCTCGCTGAAGCTTTCTTT. This encodes CASSDYQGLAEAFF.

This chain links TRBV3-1 (or the pseudogene TRBV3-2) with TRBJ1-1, with a weak D call TRBD1 (5 bases). The CDR3 sequence is 14 residues long. Germline V gene data show CDR1 as LGHDT and CDR2 as YNNKEL (reference sequence). The ends were cut back, 0 bases at V and 7 bases at J, with 12 bases in the middle. The CDR3 region is CASSQDGGDGEAFF. The CDR3 DNA follows: TGTGCCAGCAGCCAAGATGGAGGGGATGGTGAAGCTTTCTTT.

This rearrangement joins TRBV5-1 to TRBJ2-4, with D tentatively TRBD1 (5 bases). CDR1 and CDR2 (germline): SGHRS, YFSETQ. The CDR3 sequence is 16 residues long. The germline V and J ends were trimmed by 5 bases and 1 base, with 16 bases remaining between them. The CDR3 DNA follows: TGCGCCAGCAGAGAGTGGGGCACCGCGGCCAAAAACATTCAGTACTTC. Translated: CASREWGTAAKNIQYF.

This clone occurred once. The CDR3 reads CASSAERNTEAFF. The CDR3 nucleotides are TGTGCCAGCAGTGCGGAGCGGAACACTGAAGCTTTCTTT. The rearrangement links TRBV6-4 to TRBJ1-1; D remains ambiguous. Germline CDR1 and CDR2: MRHNA and SNTAGT. This CDR3 is built from 13 residues. V was pared by 4 bases and J by 1 base, with 7 bases between.

The chain has TRBV6-5 and TRBJ1-3; TRBD1 agrees at 8 bases. V lost 8 bases, J lost 0 bases, and 6 bases stayed unmatched. Germline lookup yields CDR1 MNHEY and CDR2 SVGAGI. The CDR3 consists of 15 residues. The CDR3 protein is CASETGDSSGNTIYF. The CDR3 nucleotides are TGTGCCAGCGAGACAGGGGATAGCTCTGGAAACACCATATATTTT.

This clone came up a few times. The rearrangement joins TRBV7-8 to TRBJ2-7, with 11 bases matching TRBD2. The V gene's germline CDR1 is SGHVS and CDR2 FQNEAQ. The trim removed 5 bases at V and 7 bases at J, leaving 7 bases unmatched. The CDR3 runs 14 residues. CDR3 nucleotide sequence: TGTGCCAGCAGCCGAGAGGGACTAGCGGCGGAGCAGTACTTC. Amino acids: CASSREGLAAEQYF.

This sequence joins TRBV19 and TRBJ1-6, with D perhaps TRBD1 (6 bases). Germline CDR1 is LNHDA and CDR2 is SQIVND (reference sequence). The CDR3 is 13 amino acids. Deletions cut 2 bases from V and 8 bases from J, with 7 bases between. CDR3 region: CASSISGDSPLHF. CDR3 bases: TGTGCCAGTAGTATATCAGGGGATTCACCCCTCCACTTT.

V gene TRBV7-8 combines with J gene TRBJ1-4; D perhaps matches TRBD1 (6 bases). The CDR3 runs to 15 residues. V gave up 5 bases and J gave up 5 bases, with 15 bases separating them. CDR1 is SGHVS, CDR2 FQNEAQ, per germline. The CDR3 DNA sequence: TGTGCCAGCAGCCCCAAGGGGGTAACCAATGAAAAACTGTTTTTT. Translated, it gives CASSPKGVTNEKLFF.

This chain connects TRBV29-1 to TRBJ1-2; TRBD1 matches 8 bases. Trimming cost V 1 base and J 7 bases; bases outside gene matches: 8. CDR3 length equals 14 residues. Per the germline V gene, CDR1 is SQVTM and CDR2 is ANQGSEA. The CDR3 nucleotides are TGCAGCGTTGAAGGCCCAGGGGGCGTGTTTGGCTACACCTTC. Protein: CSVEGPGGVFGYTF.